This T cell receptor beta chain appears in the sequencing data of a study of cytomegalovirus exposure and HLA in healthy donors. This clone was seen a few times. Primers: 60 Vbeta forward and 13 Jbeta reverse. The data were produced by immunoSEQ multiplex PCR, yet TCRdb's version contains in-frame clones alone and is incomplete. Among under 200,000 clones listed, about 85% were seen once. The receptor comes from a man aged 30-40 years in good health and CMV-seropositive. The sample comprised PBMCs.

The CDR3: CASILGTGVDTQYF. The CDR3 nucleotides read TGTGCCAGCATCCTAGGGACAGGGGTAGATACGCAGTATTTT. The chain couples TRBV5-6 to TRBJ2-3, with 10 bases that match TRBD1. This CDR3 contains 14 residues. Looked up from germline, CDR1 is SGHDT and CDR2 is YYEEEE. V shed 6 bases and J 5 bases; nucleotides not matched to a gene: 6.